What follows is one T cell receptor (beta chain) and its context. These data belong to a study of blood T cell repertoires in COVID-19. Original data processing: Cell counts per sample came from amplifying reference gene primers. The protocol was immunoSEQ multiplex PCR, while the TCRdb copy is restricted to in-frame clones and leaves out a portion. V, J and clone size reflect that table, while D and trimming were determined from the DNA. Altogether 300,000 to 400,000 clones are present, around 87% being singletons, with the ten largest covering 1%. The CDR3 consists of 15 residues. Germline CDR1 SGHRS, CDR2 YFSETQ. The V end lost 4 bases, the J end lost 1 base, and 12 bases lay between the germline ends.

The TCR was taken from a man aged 50 to 59 with active or convalescent COVID-19. Material for sequencing was peripheral blood. V usage is TRBV5-1 and J usage is TRBJ1-3; D is ambiguous. As DNA, the CDR3 is TGCGCCAGCAGCCTGGGTGGAGGGTCTGGAAACACCATATATTTT. This sequence encodes CASSLGGGSGNTIYF.